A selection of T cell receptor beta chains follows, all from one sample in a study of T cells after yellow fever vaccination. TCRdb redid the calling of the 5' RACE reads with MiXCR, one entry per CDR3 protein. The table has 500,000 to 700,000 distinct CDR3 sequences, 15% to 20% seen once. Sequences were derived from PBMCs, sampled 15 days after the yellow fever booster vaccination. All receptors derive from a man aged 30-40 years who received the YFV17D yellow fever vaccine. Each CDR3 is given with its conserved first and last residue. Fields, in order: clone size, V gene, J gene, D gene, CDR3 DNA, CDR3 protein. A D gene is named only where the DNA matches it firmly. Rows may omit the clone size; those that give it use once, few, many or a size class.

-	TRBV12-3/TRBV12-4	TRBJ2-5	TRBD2	TGTGCCAGCAGTGCCCCGATCGGCGCTAGCGGGAAAGAGACCCAGTACTTC	CASSAPIGASGKETQYF
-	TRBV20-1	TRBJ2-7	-	TGCAGTGCTAGAGTGCCAGGGAGAGCCTACGAGCAGTACTTC	CSARVPGRAYEQYF
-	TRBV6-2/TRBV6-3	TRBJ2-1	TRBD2	TGTGCCAGCAGTCCGGGACTAGCTACCTACAATGAGCAGTTCTTC	CASSPGLATYNEQFF
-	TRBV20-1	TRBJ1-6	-	TGCAGTGCTAGAGATGGGGTGACATTGCCCCTCCACTTT	CSARDGVTLPLHF
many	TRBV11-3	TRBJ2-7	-	TGTGCCAGCAGCTTGGAAGGGGATTCCTACGAGCAGTACTTC	CASSLEGDSYEQYF
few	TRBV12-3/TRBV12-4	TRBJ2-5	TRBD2	TGTGCCAGCGTTTACTCTCTGGCGGGAGTGGAGACCCAGTACTTC	CASVYSLAGVETQYF
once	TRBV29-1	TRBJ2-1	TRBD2	TGCAGCGTTGAGGGCGGGAGTTGGTCCTACAATGAGCAGTTCTTC	CSVEGGSWSYNEQFF
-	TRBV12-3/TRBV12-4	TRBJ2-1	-	TGTGCCAGCAGTTTCGGACACCTCAATGAGCAGTTCTTC	CASSFGHLNEQFF
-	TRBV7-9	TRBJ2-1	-	TGTGCCAGCAGCTGGGACACAGACAATGAGCAGTTCTTC	CASSWDTDNEQFF
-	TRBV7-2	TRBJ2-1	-	TGTGCCAGCAGCTATTTAGGAGATGAGCAGTTCTTC	CASSYLGDEQFF
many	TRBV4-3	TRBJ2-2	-	TGCGCCAGCAGCCAAGGAGGGGGTCAGGGGACCGGGGAGCTGTTTTTT	CASSQGGGQGTGELFF
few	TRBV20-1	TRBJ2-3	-	TGCAGTGGCACGGCCCACGGGAGCACAGATACGCAGTATTTT	CSGTAHGSTDTQYF
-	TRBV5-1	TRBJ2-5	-	TGCGCCAGCCGGGCCGTAGAGGGAAAGGAGACCCAGTACTTC	CASRAVEGKETQYF
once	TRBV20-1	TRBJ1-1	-	TGCAGTGCCATAAACTGGCAGGGTGACACTGAAGCTTTCTTT	CSAINWQGDTEAFF
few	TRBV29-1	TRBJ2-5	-	TGCAGCGTTGGGGGGTTGGGGGGGACCCAGTACTTC	CSVGGLGGTQYF
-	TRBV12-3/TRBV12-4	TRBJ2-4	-	TGTGCCAGCAGTTTAGCCAAACAGGGTTCGTCTGCCAAAAACATTCAGTACTTC	CASSLAKQGSSAKNIQYF
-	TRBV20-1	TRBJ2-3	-	TGCAGTGCTAGAGATGAGGGGTGGAGCACAGATACGCAGTATTTT	CSARDEGWSTDTQYF